This record covers a single T cell receptor (beta chain). These data belong to a study of blood T cell repertoires in COVID-19. Looking at the study overall: COVID-19 samples, acute and convalescent, were from the United States, Italy and Spain. Sample material is recorded as cDNA or gDNA derived from T cells, B-cell-depleted T cells, or PBMCs.

Cohorts were determined from participant-reported clinical history. Per the study methods: Counts of nucleated cells, estimated from reference gene primer amplification, were obtained. Data came from immunoSEQ multiplex PCR; TCRdb stores just in-frame clones and leaves some out. Clone size and V and J calls were adopted from that table, with D and trimming inferred from the DNA. The data show about 270,000 clones, 70% to 90% seen once. The material sequenced was PBMCs or T cells enriched from blood (not recorded which). The sequence was collected from a woman between 45 and 60 years old with acute COVID-19.

CDR3 DNA: TGTGCCAGCATTCATAGCGGGCCTCGGGCCCAGTACTTC. It translates to CASIHSGPRAQYF. This rearrangement joins TRBV6-5 to TRBJ2-5; 7 positions agree with TRBD2. The germline gives CDR1 MNHEY, CDR2 SVGAGI. CDR3 length: 13 residues. V shed 7 bases, J shed 9 bases, and the junction held 11 bases outside the gene matches.